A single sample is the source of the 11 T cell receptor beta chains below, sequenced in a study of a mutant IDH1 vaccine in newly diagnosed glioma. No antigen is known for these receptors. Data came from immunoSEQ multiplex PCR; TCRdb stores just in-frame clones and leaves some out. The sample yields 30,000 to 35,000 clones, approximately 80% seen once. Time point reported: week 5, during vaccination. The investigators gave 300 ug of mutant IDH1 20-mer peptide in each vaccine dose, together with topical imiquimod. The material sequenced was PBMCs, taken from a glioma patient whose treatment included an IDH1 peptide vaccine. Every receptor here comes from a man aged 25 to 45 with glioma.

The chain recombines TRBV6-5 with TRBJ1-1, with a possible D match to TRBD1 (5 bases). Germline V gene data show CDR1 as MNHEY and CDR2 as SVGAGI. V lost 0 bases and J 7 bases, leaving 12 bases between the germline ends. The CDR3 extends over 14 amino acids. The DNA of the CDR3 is TGTGCCAGCAGTTACTCCAGGGATTCCCGTGAAGCTTTCTTT. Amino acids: CASSYSRDSREAFF.

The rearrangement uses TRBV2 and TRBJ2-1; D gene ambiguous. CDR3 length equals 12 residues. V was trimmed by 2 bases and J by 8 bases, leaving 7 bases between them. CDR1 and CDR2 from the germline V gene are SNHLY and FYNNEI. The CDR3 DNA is TGTGCCAGCAGTGAATCCCTTGATGAGCAGTTCTTC. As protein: CASSESLDEQFF.

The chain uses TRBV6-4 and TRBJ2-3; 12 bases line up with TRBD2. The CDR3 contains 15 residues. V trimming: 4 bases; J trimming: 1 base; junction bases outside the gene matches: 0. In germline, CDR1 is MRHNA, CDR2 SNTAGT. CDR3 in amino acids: CASSGTSGGTDTQYF. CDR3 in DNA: TGTGCCAGCAGTGGGACTAGCGGGGGCACAGATACGCAGTATTTT.

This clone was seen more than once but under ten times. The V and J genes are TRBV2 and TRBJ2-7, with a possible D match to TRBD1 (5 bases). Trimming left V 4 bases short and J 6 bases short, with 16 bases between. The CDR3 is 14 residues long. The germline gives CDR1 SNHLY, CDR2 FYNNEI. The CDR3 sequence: CASSVGIGVGEQYF. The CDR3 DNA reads TGTGCCAGCAGTGTAGGAATAGGGGTAGGCGAGCAGTACTTC.

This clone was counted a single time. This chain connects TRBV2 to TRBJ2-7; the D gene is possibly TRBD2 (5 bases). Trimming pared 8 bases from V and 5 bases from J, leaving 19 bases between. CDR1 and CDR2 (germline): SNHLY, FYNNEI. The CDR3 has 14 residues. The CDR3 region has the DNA TGTGCCAGCTACCTGATCGAGCGGAGGAACGAGCAGTACTTC. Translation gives CASYLIERRNEQYF.

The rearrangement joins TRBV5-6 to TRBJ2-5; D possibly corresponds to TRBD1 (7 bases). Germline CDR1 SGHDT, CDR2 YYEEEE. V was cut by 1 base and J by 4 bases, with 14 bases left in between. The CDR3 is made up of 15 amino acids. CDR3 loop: CASSLYQGGGETQYF. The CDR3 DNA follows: TGTGCCAGCAGCTTGTACCAGGGGGGCGGAGAGACCCAGTACTTC.

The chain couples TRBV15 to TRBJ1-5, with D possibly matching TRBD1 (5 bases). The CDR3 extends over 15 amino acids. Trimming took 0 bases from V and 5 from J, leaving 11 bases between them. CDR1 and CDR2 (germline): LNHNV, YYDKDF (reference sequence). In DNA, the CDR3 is TGTGCCACCAGCAGAGATCTAGGCAGGGATCAGCCCCAGCATTTT. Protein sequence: CATSRDLGRDQPQHF. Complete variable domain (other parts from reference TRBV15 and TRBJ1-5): DAMVIQNPRYQVTQFGKPVTLSCSQTLNHNVMYWYQQKSSQAPKLLFHYYDKDFNNEADTPDNFQSRRPNTSFCFLDIRSPGLGDTAMYLCATSRDLGRDQPQHFGDGTRLSIL.

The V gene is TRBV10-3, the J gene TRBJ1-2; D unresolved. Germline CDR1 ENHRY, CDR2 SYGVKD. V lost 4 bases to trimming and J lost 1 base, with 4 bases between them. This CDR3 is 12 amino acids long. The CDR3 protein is CAISAVNYGYTF. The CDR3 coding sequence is TGTGCCATCAGTGCTGTTAACTATGGCTACACCTTC.

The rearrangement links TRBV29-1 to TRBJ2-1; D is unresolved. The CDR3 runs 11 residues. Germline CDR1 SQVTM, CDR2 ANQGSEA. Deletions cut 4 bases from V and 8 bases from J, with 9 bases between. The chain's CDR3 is CSVGPRDEQFF. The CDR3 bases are TGCAGCGTTGGACCCCGCGATGAGCAGTTCTTC.

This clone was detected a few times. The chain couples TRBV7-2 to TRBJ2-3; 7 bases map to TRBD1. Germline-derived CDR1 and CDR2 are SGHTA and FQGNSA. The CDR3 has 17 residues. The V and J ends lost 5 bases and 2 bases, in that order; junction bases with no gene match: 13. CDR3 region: CASSLRQGRGYTDTQYF. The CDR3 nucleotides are TGTGCCAGCAGCCTACGACAGGGAAGAGGATACACAGATACGCAGTATTTT. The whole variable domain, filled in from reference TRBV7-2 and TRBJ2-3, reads GAGVSQSPSNKVTEKGKDVELRCDPISGHTALYWYRQSLGQGLEFLIYFQGNSAPDKSGLPSDRFSAERTGGSVSTLTIQRTQQEDSAVYLCASSLRQGRGYTDTQYFGPGTRLTVL.

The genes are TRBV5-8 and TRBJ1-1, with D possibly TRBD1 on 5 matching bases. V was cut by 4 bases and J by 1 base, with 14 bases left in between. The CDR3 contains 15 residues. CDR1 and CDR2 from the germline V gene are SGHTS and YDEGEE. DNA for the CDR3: TGTGCCAGCAGCCCTTGGGTGGGGCCGAACACTGAAGCTTTCTTT. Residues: CASSPWVGPNTEAFF.